A selection of T cell receptor beta chains follows, all from one sample in a study of T cell responses to AZD1222 COVID-19 vaccine. Clones were read by immunoSEQ multiplex PCR, and TCRdb kept only the in-frame ones, dropping some. The sample has over 150,000 clones, roughly 93% seen once. This material consisted of peripheral blood, taken 28 days after the second dose of the MenACWY control vaccine. The receptors derive from an adult who received the MenACWY meningococcal vaccine as a control. Each CDR3 is given with its conserved first and last residue. A D gene is named only where the DNA matches it firmly. Rows may omit the clone size; those that give it use once, few, many or a size class.

NA	TRBJ2-3	TRBV24-1	NA	TGTGCCACCAGTGATTTCCCGGGGGACTGGGGAGATACGCAGTATTTT	CATSDFPGDWGDTQYF
TRBD2	TRBJ2-5	TRBV30	NA	TGTGCCTCCCAAGGGAGGGGTCAAGAGACCCAGTACTTC	CASQGRGQETQYF
NA	TRBJ1-1	TRBV3-1/TRBV3-2	NA	TGTGCCAGCAGCCACGCCTTGGGGGGCACTGAAGCTTTCTTT	CASSHALGGTEAFF
TRBD1	TRBJ1-6	TRBV13	NA	TGTGCCAGCAGCGGAAGACAGGGGACGGATTCACCCCTCCACTTT	CASSGRQGTDSPLHF
NA	TRBJ1-6	TRBV30	NA	TGTGCCTGGAGTGGAGGGACACGTTATAATTCACCCCTCCACTTT	CAWSGGTRYNSPLHF
TRBD1	TRBJ1-6	TRBV4-3	NA	TGCGCCAGCAGCCAAAACAGGGGGCTGAGATCACCCCTCCACTTT	CASSQNRGLRSPLHF
NA	TRBJ2-1	TRBV4-2	NA	TGTGCCAGCAGCCTCCGACAGGTATCCTACAATGAGCAGTTCTTC	CASSLRQVSYNEQFF
NA	TRBJ1-1	TRBV7-2	NA	TGTGCCAGCAGTCATGTAAAGACAGGGAACACTGAAGCTTTCTTT	CASSHVKTGNTEAFF
NA	TRBJ2-1	TRBV5-4	NA	TGTGCCAGCAGCTTACTGGGGCAAGACGAGCAGTTCTTC	CASSLLGQDEQFF
TRBD1	TRBJ1-2	TRBV6-2/TRBV6-3	few	TGTGCCAGCAGCCGACAGACAGGGGGCGGCTACACCTTC	CASSRQTGGGYTF
TRBD2	TRBJ2-7	TRBV11-2	NA	TGTGCCAGCAGCTTAGAGCGGGGCGGGGGGAGCTACGAGCAGTACTTC	CASSLERGGGSYEQYF
TRBD1	TRBJ1-2	TRBV7-8	NA	TGTGCCAGCAGCTTAGGTCCCGGGACAGGACGAAACTATGGCTACACCTTC	CASSLGPGTGRNYGYTF
NA	TRBJ2-3	TRBV29-1	once	TGCAGCGTTGACTATTCAGATACGCAGTATTTT	CSVDYSDTQYF
NA	TRBJ2-5	TRBV5-1	NA	TGCGCCAGCAGCTTATCCGGGACCCAAACGGAGACCCAGTACTTC	CASSLSGTQTETQYF
NA	TRBJ2-3	TRBV2	NA	TGTGCCAGCAGTGGCTCCTTTCACACAGATACGCAGTATTTT	CASSGSFHTDTQYF
TRBD1	TRBJ2-5	TRBV12-3/TRBV12-4	NA	TGTGCCAGCAGCCAACAGGGGGAGACCCAGTACTTC	CASSQQGETQYF
NA	TRBJ1-6	TRBV7-9	NA	TGTGCCAGCAGCGCGGAGGGTAATTCACCCCTCCACTTT	CASSAEGNSPLHF
NA	TRBJ2-3	TRBV5-1	NA	TGCGCCAGCAGCTCCGGGACGGCTGAAACAGATACGCAGTATTTT	CASSSGTAETDTQYF
NA	TRBJ1-3	TRBV4-1	NA	TGCGCCAGCAGCCAAGATCCCTTTAAGGTGGACGGAAACACCATATATTTT	CASSQDPFKVDGNTIYF
NA	TRBJ1-4	TRBV19	NA	TGTGCCAGTACCGACAGGCCCCGAGGGGATGAAAAACTGTTTTTT	CASTDRPRGDEKLFF
NA	TRBJ1-5	TRBV19	NA	TGTGCCAGTACCGACAGCTTAGATAGCAATCAGCCCCAGCATTTT	CASTDSLDSNQPQHF
NA	TRBJ1-2	TRBV6-6	NA	TGTGCCAGCAGTTACTCGGGGGGTTATGGCTACACCTTC	CASSYSGGYGYTF
NA	TRBJ1-5	TRBV12-3/TRBV12-4	NA	TGTGCCAGCAGTCCCGACGGAGGGCCCCAGCATTTT	CASSPDGGPQHF
NA	TRBJ1-5	TRBV4-3	few	TGCGCCAGCAGCCAAGACCTGTTTAATAGCAATCAGCCCCAGCATTTT	CASSQDLFNSNQPQHF
NA	TRBJ1-1	TRBV6-5	NA	TGTGCCAGCAGTTCCCCCAATACAGGGATGAACACTGAAGCTTTCTTT	CASSSPNTGMNTEAFF